The clone carrying this T cell receptor (beta chain) is classed as medium-sized (0.01 to 0.1%). The entry originates in a study of blood T cell repertoires in COVID-19. Background on the study: Whether acute or convalescent, the COVID-19 samples came from the United States, Italy and Spain.

Here immunoSEQ multiplex PCR was the method, and the copy in TCRdb shows in-frame clones only, minus some. This sample has some 48,000 clones, with 70% to 85% found just once. Germline CDR1 reads LNHDA; CDR2 reads SQIVND (reference sequence). This CDR3 is 15 amino acids long. Trimming took 3 bases from V and 7 from J; bases not matched to a gene: 6. The gene calls are TRBV19 and TRBJ2-2; TRBD2 agrees at 9 bases. The sample comprised peripheral blood. The clonotype originates from a man aged 50 to 60 with acute or convalescent COVID-19. CDR3 bases: TGTGCCAGTAGTATCAGGCGGGAGGGAAACGGGGAGCTGTTTTTT. Its translation is CASSIRREGNGELFF.